The 31 T cell receptor beta chains below come from one sample, sequenced in a study of cytomegalovirus exposure and HLA in healthy donors. Using immunoSEQ multiplex PCR, the repertoire was profiled, and TCRdb retains in-frame clones only, with some absent. The repertoire includes about 110,000 clones, about nine tenths of them detected once, and about 2% sits in the top ten. The sample was PBMCs. These receptors originate from a young woman in good health and CMV-seronegative.

The chain is built from TRBV7-8 and TRBJ2-3; a weak D match, TRBD2 (6 bases). V lost 5 bases, J lost 3 bases, and 18 bases lay in between. Per the germline V gene, CDR1 is SGHVS and CDR2 is FQNEAQ. The CDR3 totals 16 residues. The CDR3: CASSTYLGSWTDTQYF. The CDR3 DNA reads as TGTGCCAGCAGCACCTATCTCGGGAGTTGGACAGATACGCAGTATTTT. Variable domain in full (rest from reference TRBV7-8 and TRBJ2-3): GAGVSQSPRYKVAKRGQDVALRCDPISGHVSLFWYQQALGQGPEFLTYFQNEAQLDKSGLPSDRFFAERPEGSVSTLKIQRTQQEDSAVYLCASSTYLGSWTDTQYFGPGTRLTVL.

V and J are TRBV29-1 and TRBJ1-2; tentative D call: TRBD1 (6 bases). Germline CDR1 and CDR2: SQVTM and ANQGSEA. Trimming stripped 5 bases from V and 2 bases from J, with 15 bases between. The CDR3 has 14 amino acids. CDR3 coding DNA: TGCAGCGTTACCTGGACAAGGGGGAACTATGGCTACACCTTC. Amino acids: CSVTWTRGNYGYTF.

The V gene is TRBV27, the J gene TRBJ2-3; 10 nucleotides align to TRBD2. Unmatched junction bases numbered 4, after V lost 3 bases and J lost 1 base. The germline V gene encodes CDR1 MNHEY and CDR2 SMNVEV (reference sequence). The CDR3 contains 16 residues. CDR3 residues: CASSFFLAGGTDTQYF. The DNA for the CDR3 is TGTGCCAGCAGTTTCTTTCTAGCGGGAGGCACAGATACGCAGTATTTT.

V usage is TRBV18 and J usage is TRBJ2-1, with 7 bases that match TRBD1. CDR3 length: 15 residues. Germline values: CDR1 KGHSH, CDR2 LQKENI. The V gene end was trimmed by 4 bases and the J gene end by 7 bases; junction bases not matched to a gene: 10. The CDR3 DNA is TGTGCCAGCTCACTCACAGGGGTGGGTCGGAATGAGCAGTTCTTC. Residues: CASSLTGVGRNEQFF.

The gene calls are TRBV28 and TRBJ1-5, with no clear D. Germline assignment: CDR1 MDHEN and CDR2 SYDVKM. CDR3 length: 14 residues. The ends were cut back, 3 bases at V and 9 bases at J, with 15 bases in the middle. CDR3 in amino acids: CASSLGTGSRPQHF. The CDR3 nucleotides are TGTGCCAGCAGTTTGGGTACGGGGAGCCGGCCCCAGCATTTT.

J is TRBJ2-7 and V is TRBV10-1, with 13 bases lining up with TRBD2. J gave up 4 bases and V 0 bases, and 3 bases lay outside the gene matches. CDR3 length: 16 residues. Germline V gene sequence: CDR1 WNHNN, CDR2 SYGVQD (reference sequence). The CDR3 DNA follows: TGCGCCAGCAGTGAGTCTCCGGGACTAGCGGGATACGAGCAGTACTTC. Translation: CASSESPGLAGYEQYF.

V gene TRBV5-4 combines with J gene TRBJ2-5; 9 nucleotides line up with TRBD2. V gave up 5 bases and J gave up 4 bases; unmatched junction bases: 6. Germline V CDR1 and CDR2: SGHNT, YYREEE (reference sequence). The CDR3 sequence is 14 residues long. The chain's CDR3 is CASRKREEGETQYF. CDR3 coding DNA: TGTGCCAGCAGAAAGCGGGAGGAGGGAGAGACCCAGTACTTC.

There are a few counts of this clone. The chain has TRBV29-1 and TRBJ1-1; D remains ambiguous. The CDR3 covers 11 residues. Between the trimmed V and J ends, which lost 5 bases and 0 bases, there was a span of 4 bases. The germline gives CDR1 SQVTM, CDR2 ANQGSEA. CDR3 coding DNA: TGCAGCGTTCGGGTGAACACTGAAGCTTTCTTT. Protein sequence: CSVRVNTEAFF.

V and J are TRBV6-5 and TRBJ1-1; 7 bases are shared with TRBD1. This CDR3 comprises 13 residues. The ends lost 7 bases at V and 1 base at J; junction bases unmatched: 3. CDR1 and CDR2 (germline): MNHEY, SVGAGI. CDR3 sequence reads: CASTRQGNTEAFF. CDR3 nucleotide sequence: TGTGCCAGCACCCGACAGGGGAACACTGAAGCTTTCTTT.

In this sample, this clone turned up once. The genes are TRBV28 and TRBJ2-1, with 8 bases fitting TRBD2. CDR3 length equals 16 residues. V lost 9 bases to trimming and J lost 4 bases; unmatched junction nucleotides: 14. Germline CDR1 and CDR2: MDHEN and SYDVKM. The CDR3 DNA is TGTGCCAGGACCAATACCGGGGGGGCTAAATACAATGAGCAGTTCTTC. Protein: CARTNTGGAKYNEQFF.

This clone was detected a few times. The gene calls are TRBV30 and TRBJ1-5; no clear D gene. Trimming cost V 0 bases and J 5 bases, with 17 bases left between them. CDR3 length equals 16 residues. Germline CDR1 GTSNPN, CDR2 SVGIG (reference sequence). CDR3 nucleotides: TGTGCCTGGAGTGTACTAGACCCTGGGCGGGATCAGCCCCAGCATTTT. The encoded protein is CAWSVLDPGRDQPQHF.

The chain employs TRBV5-1 and TRBJ1-4; D possibly corresponds to TRBD1 (6 bases). Germline V gene lookup returns CDR1 SGHRS and CDR2 YFSETQ. The ends were cut back, 4 bases at V and 4 bases at J, with 11 bases in the middle. The CDR3 covers 14 residues. CDR3 sequence reads: CASSTDSFNEKLFF. The CDR3 DNA reads TGCGCCAGCAGCACGGACAGTTTTAATGAAAAACTGTTTTTT.

This clone has only one observation. CDR3 protein: CASSLFSQGAQTYEQYF. CDR3 DNA sequence: TGTGCCAGCAGTTTATTTTCCCAGGGGGCCCAGACCTACGAGCAGTACTTC. The rearrangement links TRBV28 to TRBJ2-7, with 8 bases identical to TRBD1. Germline lookup yields CDR1 MDHEN and CDR2 SYDVKM. This CDR3 contains 17 residues. The V and J ends lost 1 base and 2 bases, in that order; junction bases with no gene match: 10.

The chain couples TRBV7-2 to TRBJ1-5, with 7 bases matching TRBD1. V shed 5 bases, J shed 5 bases, and the junction held 9 bases outside the gene matches. The germline V gene has CDR1 SGHTA and CDR2 FQGNSA. The CDR3 spans 15 residues. The CDR3 region is CASSKIRGEYQPQHF. The CDR3 nucleotides are TGTGCCAGCAGCAAGATCAGGGGGGAATATCAGCCCCAGCATTTT.

The chain employs TRBV6-5 and TRBJ2-7; D perhaps matches TRBD1 (6 bases). The germline V gene encodes CDR1 MNHEY and CDR2 SVGAGI. Between the trimmed V and J ends, which lost 7 bases and 4 bases, there was a span of 17 bases. There are 14 residues in the CDR3. Written as DNA, the CDR3 is TGTGCCAGCAACCCCCTCGGACAGATATACGAGCAGTACTTC. It is translated as CASNPLGQIYEQYF.

The chain employs TRBV18 and TRBJ2-3; D is perhaps TRBD2 (6 bases). Between the trimmed V and J ends, which lost 0 bases and 2 bases, there was a span of 12 bases. This CDR3 contains 16 residues. Germline V gives CDR1 KGHSH, CDR2 LQKENI. The CDR3 nucleotides read TGTGCCAGCTCACCACCGGGCGGGATTACCACAGATACGCAGTATTTT. Translated, it gives CASSPPGGITTDTQYF.

Here the CDR3 DNA reads TGTGCCAGCTCTCGAACAGGGATCGCTTCACCCCTCCACTTT. It codes for CASSRTGIASPLHF. The chain is built from TRBV25-1 and TRBJ1-6; possible D gene TRBD1, 6 bases. V gave up 8 bases and J gave up 9 bases, with 17 bases separating them. The CDR3 is 14 residues long. Germline loops: CDR1 MGHDK, CDR2 SYGVNS.

The V gene is TRBV30, the J gene TRBJ1-1, with TRBD1 as a possible D gene (5 bases). The germline V and J ends were trimmed by 4 bases and 4 bases, with 13 bases remaining between them. There are 13 residues in the CDR3. Germline V lookup: CDR1 GTSNPN, CDR2 SVGIG (reference sequence). The CDR3 nucleotides read TGTGCCTGGACGCTGGGGGGTGGCACTGAAGCTTTCTTT. It encodes CAWTLGGGTEAFF.

This chain joins TRBV9 and TRBJ1-2, with D unclear. CDR1 SGDLS and CDR2 YYNGEE come from the germline V gene. The CDR3 has 16 residues. V shed 4 bases and J shed 4 bases, with 20 bases lying between them. The CDR3 here is CASSSALSPTPYGYTF. The CDR3 DNA reads TGTGCCAGCAGCTCCGCGTTGTCGCCCACCCCCTATGGCTACACCTTC.

This clone was seen more than once but under ten times. The chain is built from TRBV5-4 and TRBJ2-2; 10 nucleotides line up with TRBD2. The length of the CDR3 is 16 residues. Looked up from germline, CDR1 is SGHNT and CDR2 is YYREEE (reference sequence). V shed 4 bases and J 2 bases; nucleotides not matched to a gene: 5. CDR3 sequence (DNA): TGTGCCAGCAGCCTCCCTAGCGGGAGAAACACCGGGGAGCTGTTTTTT. Its protein is CASSLPSGRNTGELFF.

The sample holds a few counts of this clone. This rearrangement joins TRBV5-4 to TRBJ2-7, with D possibly matching TRBD1 (5 bases). The V end was cut by 4 bases, the J end by 4 bases, with 12 bases between. The germline gives CDR1 SGHNT, CDR2 YYREEE (reference sequence). The CDR3 loop spans 13 amino acids. CDR3 in DNA: TGTGCCAGCAGCCAAGGACATCGATACGAGCAGTACTTC. It specifies CASSQGHRYEQYF. The variable domain in full, completed from reference TRBV5-4 and TRBJ2-7, reads ETGVTQSPTHLIKTRGQQVTLRCSSQSGHNTVSWYQQALGQGPQFIFQYYREEENGRGNFPPRFSGLQFPNYSSELNVNALELDDSALYLCASSQGHRYEQYFGPGTRLTVT.

V usage is TRBV6-1 and J usage is TRBJ1-1, with D perhaps matching TRBD1 (5 bases). The length of the CDR3 is 14 residues. V shed 3 bases and J shed 1 base, with 9 bases lying between them. In germline, CDR1 is MNHNS, CDR2 SASEGT. This CDR3 reads CASSDHRKNTEAFF. For the CDR3, the DNA is TGTGCCAGCAGTGATCACAGGAAGAACACTGAAGCTTTCTTT.

The V call is TRBV5-4, the J call TRBJ1-2, with D tentatively TRBD1 (6 bases). Per the germline V gene, CDR1 is SGHNT and CDR2 is YYREEE (reference sequence). V dropped 0 bases and J dropped 5 bases, with 23 bases sitting between them. The length of the CDR3 is 18 residues. The CDR3 here is CASSLAGQITGREYGYTF. Here the CDR3 DNA reads TGTGCCAGCAGCTTGGCCGGACAGATTACAGGCAGAGAATATGGCTACACCTTC.

This rearrangement joins TRBV7-9 to TRBJ1-2, with D tentatively TRBD1 (6 bases). V was trimmed by 5 bases and J by 8 bases, leaving 12 bases between them. The length of the CDR3 is 12 residues. Looked up from germline, CDR1 is SEHNR and CDR2 is FQNEAQ (reference sequence). The CDR3 loop is CASSPRGSGYTF. The CDR3 DNA sequence: TGTGCCAGCAGCCCCAGGGGATCGGGCTACACCTTC.

The rearrangement joins TRBV4-1 to TRBJ1-6; 9 nucleotides align to TRBD1. This CDR3 region has 15 residues. The V gene's germline CDR1 is MGHRA and CDR2 YSYEKL. The ends lost 6 bases at V and 7 bases at J; junction bases unmatched: 7. CDR3 region: CASRVQGAVNSPLHF. CDR3 coding DNA: TGCGCCAGCAGGGTACAGGGGGCGGTCAATTCACCCCTCCACTTT.

The V call is TRBV5-1, the J call TRBJ1-2; D unclear. This CDR3 contains 14 residues. The V end lost 0 bases, the J end lost 1 base, and 7 bases lay between the germline ends. Germline V gene data show CDR1 as SGHRS and CDR2 as YFSETQ. The CDR3 sequence is CASSLGPINYGYTF. CDR3 coding DNA: TGCGCCAGCAGCTTGGGCCCTATTAACTATGGCTACACCTTC.

V gene TRBV18 combines with J gene TRBJ1-2; TRBD1 matches 9 bases. CDR1 is KGHSH and CDR2 is LQKENI in the germline V gene. V lost 3 bases to trimming and J lost 5 bases; unmatched junction nucleotides: 4. The length of the CDR3 is 14 residues. CDR3 sequence: CASSPRDRAYGYTF. The DNA for the CDR3 is TGTGCCAGCTCACCTCGGGACAGGGCTTATGGCTACACCTTC.

The chain has TRBV27 and TRBJ1-3; maybe TRBD1 (5 bases). Germline-derived CDR1 and CDR2 are MNHEY and SMNVEV (reference sequence). V gave up 6 bases and J gave up 1 base, with 10 bases separating them. The CDR3 runs 14 residues. As DNA, the CDR3 is TGTGCCAGCAGGCTACGGGGGTCTGGAAACACCATATATTTT. Its translation is CASRLRGSGNTIYF.

This clone was detected only a few times. V and J are TRBV4-1 and TRBJ1-5; no reliable D call. The CDR3 loop spans 17 amino acids. The germline gives CDR1 MGHRA, CDR2 YSYEKL. Trimming left V 1 base short and J 2 bases short, with 15 bases between. CDR3 sequence reads: CASSQGYGGQGNQPQHF. The CDR3 region has the DNA TGCGCCAGCAGCCAAGGGTATGGCGGGCAGGGCAATCAGCCCCAGCATTTT.

This chain links TRBV11-2 with TRBJ1-1; D ambiguous. V was trimmed by 3 bases and J by 7 bases, leaving 9 bases between them. Germline CDR1 is SGHAT and CDR2 is FQNNGV. This CDR3 has 12 amino acids. The CDR3 nucleotides are TGTGCCAGCAGCTTTAACAGCTATGAAGCTTTCTTT. Amino acid sequence: CASSFNSYEAFF.

V and J are TRBV19 and TRBJ1-4; TRBD1 matches at 8 bases. V was pared by 6 bases and J by 1 base, with 4 bases of the junction left unmatched. Per germline, CDR1 LNHDA and CDR2 SQIVND (reference sequence). This CDR3 is built from 15 residues. The CDR3 DNA sequence: TGTGCCAGTAGCATAACAGGGGGAACTAATGAAAAACTGTTTTTT. Encoded protein: CASSITGGTNEKLFF.